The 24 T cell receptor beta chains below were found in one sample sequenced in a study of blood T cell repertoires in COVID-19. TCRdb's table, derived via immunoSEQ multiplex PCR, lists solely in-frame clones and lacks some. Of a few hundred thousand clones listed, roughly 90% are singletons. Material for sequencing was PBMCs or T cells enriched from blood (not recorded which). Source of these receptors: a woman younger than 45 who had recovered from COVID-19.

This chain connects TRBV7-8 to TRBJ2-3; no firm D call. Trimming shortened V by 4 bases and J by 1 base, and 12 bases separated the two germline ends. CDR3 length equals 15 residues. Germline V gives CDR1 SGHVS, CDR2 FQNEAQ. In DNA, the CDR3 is TGTGCCAGCAGCTCAGACACACGAGGCACAGATACGCAGTATTTT. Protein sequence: CASSSDTRGTDTQYF. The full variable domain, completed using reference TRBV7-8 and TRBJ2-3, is GAGVSQSPRYKVAKRGQDVALRCDPISGHVSLFWYQQALGQGPEFLTYFQNEAQLDKSGLPSDRFFAERPEGSVSTLKIQRTQQEDSAVYLCASSSDTRGTDTQYFGPGTRLTVL.

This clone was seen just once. DNA for the CDR3: TGTGCCAGCAGCTTAGGGAAGGAGGAGACAGAGACCCAGTACTTC. Translating gives CASSLGKEETETQYF. The chain recombines TRBV7-4 with TRBJ2-5; tentative D call: TRBD2 (5 bases). Trimming left V 1 base short and J 4 bases short, with 13 bases between. CDR3 length: 15 residues. Germline V CDR1 and CDR2: SGHVT, SQSDAQ.

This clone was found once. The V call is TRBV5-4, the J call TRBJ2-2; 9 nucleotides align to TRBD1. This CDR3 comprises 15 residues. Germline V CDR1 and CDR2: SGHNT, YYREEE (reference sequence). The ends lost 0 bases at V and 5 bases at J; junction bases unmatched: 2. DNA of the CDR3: TGTGCCAGCAGCTTGGCCGGGACAGGGACCGGGGAGCTGTTTTTT. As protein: CASSLAGTGTGELFF.

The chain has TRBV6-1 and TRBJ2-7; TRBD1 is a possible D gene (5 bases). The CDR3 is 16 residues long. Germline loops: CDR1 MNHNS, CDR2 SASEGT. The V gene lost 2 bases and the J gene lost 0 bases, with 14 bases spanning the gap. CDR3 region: CASSEMGRASSYEQYF. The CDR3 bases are TGTGCCAGCAGTGAAATGGGGCGAGCGAGCTCCTACGAGCAGTACTTC.

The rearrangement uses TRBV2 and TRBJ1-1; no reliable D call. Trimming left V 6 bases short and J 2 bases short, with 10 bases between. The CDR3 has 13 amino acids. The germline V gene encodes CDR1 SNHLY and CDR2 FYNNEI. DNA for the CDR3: TGTGCCAGCAGAAATGACATAAACACTGAAGCTTTCTTT. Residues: CASRNDINTEAFF.

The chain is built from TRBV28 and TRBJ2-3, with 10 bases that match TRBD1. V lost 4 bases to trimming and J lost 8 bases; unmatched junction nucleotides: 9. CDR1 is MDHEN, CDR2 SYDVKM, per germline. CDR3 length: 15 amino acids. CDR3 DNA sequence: TGTGCCAGCAGTTCCAACCGGGACAGGGGTAGTACGCAGTATTTT. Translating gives CASSSNRDRGSTQYF.

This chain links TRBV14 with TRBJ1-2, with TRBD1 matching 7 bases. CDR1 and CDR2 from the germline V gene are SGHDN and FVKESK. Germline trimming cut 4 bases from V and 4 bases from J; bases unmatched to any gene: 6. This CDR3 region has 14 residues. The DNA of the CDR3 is TGTGCCAGCAGCCGAGGGGGCGTGGGCTATGGCTACACCTTC. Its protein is CASSRGGVGYGYTF.

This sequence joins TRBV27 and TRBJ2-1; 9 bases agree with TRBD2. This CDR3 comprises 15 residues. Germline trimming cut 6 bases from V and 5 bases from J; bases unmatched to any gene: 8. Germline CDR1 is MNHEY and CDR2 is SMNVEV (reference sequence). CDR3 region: CASRMAGGPHNEQFF. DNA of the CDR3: TGTGCCAGCAGAATGGCGGGGGGGCCCCACAATGAGCAGTTCTTC.

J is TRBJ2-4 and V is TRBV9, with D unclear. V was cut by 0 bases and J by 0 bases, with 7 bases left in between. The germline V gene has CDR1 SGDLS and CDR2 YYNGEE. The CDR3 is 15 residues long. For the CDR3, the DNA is TGTGCCAGCAGCGTAGGGCCTTTAGCCAAAAACATTCAGTACTTC. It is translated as CASSVGPLAKNIQYF.

The CDR3 here is CASSLGLRSYEQYF. The CDR3 nucleotides are TGTGCCAGCAGCTTGGGGCTCCGCTCCTACGAGCAGTACTTC. The chain links TRBV5-4 to TRBJ2-7; D ambiguous. V was clipped by 0 bases and J by 0 bases, with 7 bases between them. Looked up from germline, CDR1 is SGHNT and CDR2 is YYREEE (reference sequence). CDR3 length: 14 residues.

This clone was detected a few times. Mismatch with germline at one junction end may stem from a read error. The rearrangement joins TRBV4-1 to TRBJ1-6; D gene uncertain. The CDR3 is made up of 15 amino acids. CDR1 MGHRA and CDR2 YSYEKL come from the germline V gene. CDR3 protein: CASSQEGSHNSPLHF. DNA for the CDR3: TGCGCCAGCAGCCAAGAGGGCTCCCATAATTCACCCCTCCACTTT.

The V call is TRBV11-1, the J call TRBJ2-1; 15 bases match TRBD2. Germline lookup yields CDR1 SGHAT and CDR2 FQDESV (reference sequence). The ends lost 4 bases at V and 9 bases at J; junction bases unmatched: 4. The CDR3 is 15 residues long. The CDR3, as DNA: TGTGCCAGCAGCTGGACTAGCGGGGGGGCGAGTGAGCAGTTCTTC. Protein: CASSWTSGGASEQFF.

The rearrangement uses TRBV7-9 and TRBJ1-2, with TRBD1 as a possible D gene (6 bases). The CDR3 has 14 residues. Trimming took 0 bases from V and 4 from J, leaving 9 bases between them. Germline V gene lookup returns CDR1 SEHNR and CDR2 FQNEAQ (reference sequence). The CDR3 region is CASSLAGTTYGYTF. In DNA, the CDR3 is TGTGCCAGCAGCTTAGCCGGGACAACCTATGGCTACACCTTC.

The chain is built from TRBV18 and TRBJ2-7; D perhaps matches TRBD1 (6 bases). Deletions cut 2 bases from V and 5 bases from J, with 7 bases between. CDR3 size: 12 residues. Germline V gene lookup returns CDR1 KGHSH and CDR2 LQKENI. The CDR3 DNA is TGTGCCAGCTCACCATCAGGGGACGAGCAGTACTTC. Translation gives CASSPSGDEQYF.

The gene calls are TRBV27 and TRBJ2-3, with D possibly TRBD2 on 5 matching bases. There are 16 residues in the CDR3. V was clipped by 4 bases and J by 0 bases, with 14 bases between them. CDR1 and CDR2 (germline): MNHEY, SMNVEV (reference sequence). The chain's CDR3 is CASSYQAALSTDTQYF. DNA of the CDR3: TGTGCCAGCAGTTACCAAGCGGCCCTCAGCACAGATACGCAGTATTTT.

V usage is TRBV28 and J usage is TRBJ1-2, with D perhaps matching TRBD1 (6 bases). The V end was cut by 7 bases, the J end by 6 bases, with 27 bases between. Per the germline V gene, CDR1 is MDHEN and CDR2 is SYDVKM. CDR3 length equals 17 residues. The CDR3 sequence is CASTSGRTEAFGNGYTF. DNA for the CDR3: TGTGCCAGCACCTCCGGAAGGACAGAGGCGTTTGGGAATGGCTACACCTTC.

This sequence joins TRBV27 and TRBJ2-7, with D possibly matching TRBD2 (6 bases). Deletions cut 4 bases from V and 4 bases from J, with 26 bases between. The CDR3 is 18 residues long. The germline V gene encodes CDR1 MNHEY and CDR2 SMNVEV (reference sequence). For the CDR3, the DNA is TGTGCCAGCAGTTCCGAGCGGGCAGGTCCCGGGGGAGGATACGAGCAGTACTTC. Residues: CASSSERAGPGGGYEQYF.

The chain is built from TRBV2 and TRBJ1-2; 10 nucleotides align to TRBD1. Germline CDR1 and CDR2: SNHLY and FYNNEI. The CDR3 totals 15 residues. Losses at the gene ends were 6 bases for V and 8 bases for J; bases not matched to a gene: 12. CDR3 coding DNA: TGTGCCAGCAGGGGGACAGGGGAGGAGTTTTGGGGCTACACCTTC. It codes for CASRGTGEEFWGYTF.

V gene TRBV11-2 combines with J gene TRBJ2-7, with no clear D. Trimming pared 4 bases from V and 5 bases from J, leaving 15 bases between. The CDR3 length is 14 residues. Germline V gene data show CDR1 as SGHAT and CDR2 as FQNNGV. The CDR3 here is CASSWQPDEDEQYF. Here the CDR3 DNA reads TGTGCCAGCAGCTGGCAGCCCGACGAGGACGAGCAGTACTTC.

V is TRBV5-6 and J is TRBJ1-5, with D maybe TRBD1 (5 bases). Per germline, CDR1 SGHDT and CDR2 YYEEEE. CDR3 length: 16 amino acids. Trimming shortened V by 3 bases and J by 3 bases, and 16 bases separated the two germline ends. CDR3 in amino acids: CASSSAADSYNQPQHF. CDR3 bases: TGTGCCAGCAGCTCCGCCGCTGACAGCTACAATCAGCCCCAGCATTTT.

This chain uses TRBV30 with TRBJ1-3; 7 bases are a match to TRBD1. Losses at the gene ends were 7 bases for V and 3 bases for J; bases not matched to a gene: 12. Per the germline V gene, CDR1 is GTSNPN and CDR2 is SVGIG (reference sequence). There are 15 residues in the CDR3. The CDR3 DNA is TGTGCCTCGCGCCCCGGACAGGCACTTGGAAACACCATATATTTT. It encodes CASRPGQALGNTIYF.

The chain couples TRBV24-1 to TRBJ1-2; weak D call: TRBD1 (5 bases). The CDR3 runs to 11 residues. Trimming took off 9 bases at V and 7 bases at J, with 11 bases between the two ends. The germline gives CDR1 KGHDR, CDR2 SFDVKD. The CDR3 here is CATGGNAGYTF. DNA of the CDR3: TGTGCCACCGGGGGGAACGCTGGCTACACCTTC.

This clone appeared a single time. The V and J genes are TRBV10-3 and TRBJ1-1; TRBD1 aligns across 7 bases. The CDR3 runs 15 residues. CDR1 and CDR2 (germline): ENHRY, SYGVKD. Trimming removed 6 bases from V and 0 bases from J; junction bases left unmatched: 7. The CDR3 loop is CAIREPGQMNTEAFF. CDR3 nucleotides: TGTGCCATCAGAGAACCGGGACAGATGAACACTGAAGCTTTCTTT.

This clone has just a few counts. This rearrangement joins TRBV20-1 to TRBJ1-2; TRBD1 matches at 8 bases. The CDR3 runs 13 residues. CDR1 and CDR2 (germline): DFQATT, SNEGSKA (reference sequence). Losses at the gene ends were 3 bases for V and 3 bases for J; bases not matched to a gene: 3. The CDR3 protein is CSASNRGDYGYTF. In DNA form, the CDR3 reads TGCAGTGCTAGTAACAGGGGGGACTATGGCTACACCTTC.